These T cell receptor beta chains were read from a single sample in a study of blood T cell repertoires in COVID-19. Sequencing was performed with immunoSEQ multiplex PCR; in TCRdb, only in-frame clones are kept and a portion is missing. Among 110,000 or so clones listed, over 75% were seen once. Sequencing was performed on peripheral blood. Receptors were obtained from a man in his fifties or sixties with acute or convalescent COVID-19. The CDR3 runs from the conserved cysteine through the conserved F or W. The D gene is left open where the match is weak. The size of a clone is reported for some rows only, either as once, few or many, or as a class for expanded clones.

J gene	clone size	D gene	V gene	CDR3 protein	CDR3 DNA
TRBJ1-2	NA	NA	TRBV25-1	CASSESGDNYGYTF	TGTGCCAGCAGTGAGTCAGGGGATAACTATGGCTACACCTTC
TRBJ2-1	NA	TRBD2	TRBV19	CASSKERDLGNEQFF	TGTGCCAGTAGTAAGGAGCGGGACTTAGGCAATGAGCAGTTCTTC
TRBJ2-1	NA	TRBD1	TRBV5-4	CASSSGTGKFF	TGTGCCAGCAGCTCCGGGACAGGGAAGTTCTTC
TRBJ1-1	NA	NA	TRBV12-2	CASRLAGQNTEAFF	TGTGCAAGTCGCTTAGCGGGACAGAACACTGAAGCTTTCTTT
TRBJ2-2	once	TRBD1	TRBV9	CASSATGSTAGELFF	TGTGCCAGCAGCGCGACAGGGAGCACGGCCGGGGAGCTGTTTTTT
TRBJ2-6	few	NA	TRBV19	CASRDSYSGANVLTF	TGTGCCAGTCGGGACTCTTACTCTGGGGCCAACGTCCTGACTTTC
TRBJ1-4	NA	NA	TRBV5-4	CASSLGGRGGQEKLFF	TGTGCCAGCAGCTTGGGGGGCCGGGGGGGGCAAGAAAAACTGTTTTTT
TRBJ2-4	once	NA	TRBV19	CASSIDGTTLAKNIQYF	TGTGCCAGTAGTATAGACGGGACAACTTTAGCCAAAAACATTCAGTACTTC
TRBJ2-7	NA	TRBD1	TRBV2	CASDRESSLGEQYF	TGTGCCAGCGACAGGGAGTCATCGTTGGGGGAGCAGTACTTC
TRBJ1-2	NA	TRBD1	TRBV6-5	CASSPPRQGAYGYTF	TGTGCCAGCAGTCCCCCGAGACAGGGGGCTTATGGCTACACCTTC
TRBJ1-2	NA	TRBD1	TRBV10-2	CASGKGQIYGYTF	TGCGCCAGCGGTAAGGGACAGATCTATGGCTACACCTTC
TRBJ2-1	once	TRBD2	TRBV20-1	CSASGAGEGNEQFF	TGCAGTGCTAGTGGGGCGGGAGAGGGCAATGAGCAGTTCTTC
TRBJ1-1	NA	TRBD1	TRBV18	CASSEGQLNTEAFF	TGTGCCAGCTCGGAGGGACAGTTGAACACTGAAGCTTTCTTT
TRBJ2-7	NA	TRBD1	TRBV6-5	CATHPGQGPYEQYF	TGTGCCACCCACCCGGGACAGGGGCCCTACGAGCAGTACTTC
TRBJ2-5	few	NA	TRBV28	CASSLRGDLPETQYF	TGTGCCAGCAGTTTAAGAGGCGACTTGCCAGAGACCCAGTACTTC